The sequence of this T cell receptor beta chain was determined in a study of neurological immune-mediated disorders. Notes on the study in general: The greatest TCR clonal expansion appeared in HTLV-1-associated myelopathy and the smallest, falling below healthy controls, in multiple sclerosis.

Sample time point: longitudinal time-point 2. The unsorted libraries originated from 2 million PBMCs that had been stored at -80 C. 5'RACE generated cDNA with 10-nucleotide random UMIs. TCRdb ran MiXCR on the 5' RACE reads and lists one entry per CDR3 protein. The sample has about 49,000 distinct CDR3 sequences, about 12% seen once; the top ten hold 4.5%. The CDR3 sequence is 15 residues long. Per the germline V gene, CDR1 is SNHLY and CDR2 is FYNNEI. As for this clonotype: Its antigen is unidentified. The germline gene is not matched at one end of the junction; a read error may be the cause.

Source material: PBMCs. The chain couples TRBV2 to TRBJ1-6; D gene uncertain. This TCR came from a male donor with HTLV-1-associated myelopathy (HAM/TSP). Here the CDR3 DNA reads TGTGCCAGCAGTGAATTGGCACTTAATAATTCACCCCACCACTTT. The encoded protein is CASSELALNNSPHHF.